A selection of T cell receptor beta chains follows, all from one sample in a study of T-cell memory formation after mild COVID-19. In TCRdb, the 5' RACE reads were re-called with MiXCR into one record per CDR3 protein. The sample has fewer than 500,000 distinct CDR3 sequences; around 25% are singletons. Sequencing was done on a sample of PBMCs or a T cell subset sorted from them (not recorded which). Receptors were obtained from an adult woman who had mild COVID-19 (a few samples of this study predate the infection). Cell type and time point are not known. CDR3s include the opening cysteine and the closing phenylalanine or tryptophan. Each record gives: clone size, D gene, V gene, J gene, CDR3 protein, CDR3 DNA. A D gene is named only where the DNA matches it firmly. Rows may omit the clone size; those that give it use once, few, many or a size class.

NA	NA	TRBV12-3/TRBV12-4	TRBJ2-7	CASSSGFGEQYF	TGTGCCAGCAGTTCAGGGTTCGGCGAGCAGTACTTC
NA	TRBD1	TRBV7-3	TRBJ2-7	CASSRDRVYEQYF	TGTGCCAGCAGCCGGGACAGGGTCTACGAGCAGTACTTC
NA	TRBD2	TRBV5-1	TRBJ2-7	CASSLEASGGYEQYF	TGCGCCAGCAGCTTGGAGGCTAGCGGGGGCTACGAGCAGTACTTC
NA	NA	TRBV7-6	TRBJ2-7	CASSSGDTYEQYF	TGTGCCAGCAGCTCGGGGGATACTTACGAGCAGTACTTC
few	NA	TRBV7-2	TRBJ2-7	CASSLTGINSYEQYF	TGTGCCAGCAGCTTAACAGGGATAAACTCCTACGAGCAGTACTTC
few	NA	TRBV5-6	TRBJ2-1	CASSLWVVFSSYNEQFF	TGTGCCAGCAGCTTGTGGGTTGTCTTCAGCTCCTACAATGAGCAGTTCTTC
few	NA	TRBV18	TRBJ2-1	CASSPVQGQVNEQFF	TGTGCCAGCTCACCGGTTCAGGGGCAGGTCAATGAGCAGTTCTTC
few	NA	TRBV12-3/TRBV12-4	TRBJ1-2	CASSDQGGYTF	TGTGCCAGTTCGGACCAGGGAGGCTACACCTTC
many	NA	TRBV27	TRBJ1-2	CASSTVRSDNYGYTF	TGTGCCAGCAGTACCGTAAGGAGCGATAACTATGGCTACACCTTC
NA	NA	TRBV5-4	TRBJ2-6	CASSLAQIAGANVLTF	TGTGCCAGCAGCTTGGCACAAATTGCTGGGGCCAACGTCCTGACTTTC
few	TRBD1	TRBV13	TRBJ2-3	CASSPDRDQDTQYF	TGTGCCAGCAGCCCAGACAGGGATCAAGATACGCAGTATTTT
once	TRBD2	TRBV29-1	TRBJ2-5	CSVYLAGEGETQYF	TGCAGCGTCTATCTAGCGGGAGAGGGGGAGACCCAGTACTTC
NA	TRBD1	TRBV5-1	TRBJ2-3	CASSLNTGDTDTQYF	TGCGCCAGCAGCTTAAATACAGGGGACACAGATACGCAGTATTTT
NA	NA	TRBV15	TRBJ2-3	CATSRVGGPRTDTQYF	TGTGCCACCAGCAGAGTGGGGGGGCCCCGCACAGATACGCAGTATTTT
NA	NA	TRBV5-1	TRBJ1-1	CASSLGTPPGSTEAFF	TGCGCCAGCAGCTTGGGGACTCCACCCGGCAGCACTGAAGCTTTCTTT
few	NA	TRBV6-6	TRBJ2-7	CASTRLGDYEQYF	TGTGCCAGCACCCGACTCGGGGACTACGAGCAGTACTTC
few	NA	TRBV4-3	TRBJ2-7	CASSQEGRQTTYEQYF	TGCGCCAGCAGCCAAGAAGGTCGCCAAACAACCTACGAGCAGTACTTC
many	TRBD1	TRBV24-1	TRBJ2-4	CATSSSGRGNIQYF	TGTGCCACCAGTTCGTCCGGCAGGGGGAACATTCAGTACTTC
NA	NA	TRBV7-8	TRBJ2-2	CASSPRGRVNTGELFF	TGTGCCAGCAGCCCTAGGGGGAGGGTGAACACCGGGGAGCTGTTTTTT
few	NA	TRBV27	TRBJ2-7	CASSLSSQGYEQYF	TGTGCCAGCAGTTTATCCTCACAGGGCTACGAGCAGTACTTC
many	TRBD2	TRBV29-1	TRBJ2-7	CSVVSLAGGYEQYF	TGCAGCGTTGTTTCGCTAGCGGGAGGGTACGAGCAGTACTTC
NA	NA	TRBV7-2	TRBJ1-4	CASSLGAGHVNEKLFF	TGTGCCAGCAGCTTAGGGGCGGGGCATGTTAATGAAAAACTGTTTTTT
few	TRBD2	TRBV11-2	TRBJ2-5	CASSPMTSGTETQYF	TGTGCCAGCAGCCCAATGACTAGCGGGACTGAGACCCAGTACTTC
few	NA	TRBV7-2	TRBJ2-1	CASSFLRTIPVEQFF	TGTGCCAGCAGCTTTTTGAGGACTATACCCGTAGAGCAGTTCTTC
NA	NA	TRBV20-1	TRBJ2-1	CSGTSLNEQFF	TGCAGTGGGACGAGCCTTAATGAGCAGTTCTTC
NA	TRBD1	TRBV5-6	TRBJ2-6	CASSLTGVLSGANVLTF	TGTGCCAGCAGCTTGACAGGGGTGCTCTCTGGGGCCAACGTCCTGACTTTC
few	NA	TRBV12-3/TRBV12-4	TRBJ2-1	CASSSGATWRNEQFF	TGTGCCAGCAGTTCGGGGGCCACCTGGCGCAATGAGCAGTTCTTC
NA	TRBD1	TRBV20-1	TRBJ1-5	CSASSRGYRNQPQHF	TGCAGTGCTAGTTCCAGGGGGTATCGCAATCAGCCCCAGCATTTT
many	NA	TRBV28	TRBJ2-7	CASTTGGGATGEQYF	TGTGCCAGCACCACCGGAGGAGGGGCGACGGGCGAGCAGTACTTC
NA	NA	TRBV30	TRBJ1-3	CAWRMGYSGNTIYF	TGTGCCTGGAGGATGGGCTACTCTGGAAACACCATATATTTT
NA	TRBD1	TRBV20-1	TRBJ2-7	CSANRGDYEQYF	TGCAGTGCTAACAGGGGCGATTACGAGCAGTACTTC
few	NA	TRBV29-1	TRBJ1-3	CSVTRASGNTIYF	TGCAGCGTAACAAGGGCCTCTGGAAACACCATATATTTT
NA	NA	TRBV20-1	TRBJ1-5	CSATDKVRGNQPQHF	TGCAGTGCTACTGACAAAGTACGCGGCAATCAGCCCCAGCATTTT
NA	NA	TRBV27	TRBJ1-3	CASSYASGRRSGNTIYF	TGTGCCAGCAGTTACGCCTCTGGGCGGAGATCTGGAAACACCATATATTTT
NA	NA	TRBV24-1	TRBJ2-3	CATSDTDVTDTQYF	TGTGCCACCAGTGATACGGACGTTACAGATACGCAGTATTTT
few	NA	TRBV20-1	TRBJ2-1	CSAKVATYNEQFF	TGCAGTGCAAAGGTGGCGACCTACAATGAGCAGTTCTTC
NA	TRBD1	TRBV10-3	TRBJ2-3	CATSTITRGPGTDTQYF	TGTGCCACCTCTACAATCACCAGGGGGCCGGGCACAGATACGCAGTATTTT
NA	NA	TRBV29-1	TRBJ1-1	CSVVGERAFF	TGCAGCGTTGTAGGGGAGAGAGCTTTCTTT
NA	NA	TRBV3-1	TRBJ1-6	CASSQEPSSYNSPLHF	TGTGCCAGCAGCCAAGAGCCGAGCTCCTATAATTCACCCCTCCACTTT
few	TRBD2	TRBV5-1	TRBJ2-5	CASSLAGGRAPRETQYF	TGCGCCAGCAGCTTGGCCGGCGGGAGGGCTCCCCGAGAGACCCAGTACTTC